This TCR beta chain emerged from a study of blood T cell repertoires in COVID-19. The table came from immunoSEQ multiplex PCR; TCRdb's copy has only in-frame clones and leaves some out. The sample lists tens of thousands of clones; 82% were seen once. The sequencing input was peripheral blood. The sequence was collected from a human donor in a cohort sampled during active COVID-19.

CDR3 in amino acids: CASSFGADSYEQYF. CDR3 DNA sequence: TGTGCCAGCAGCTTTGGGGCCGACTCCTACGAGCAGTACTTC. V usage is TRBV7-2 and J usage is TRBJ2-7; possibly TRBD1 for D (5 bases). Germline values: CDR1 SGHTA, CDR2 FQGNSA. V was cut by 3 bases and J by 0 bases, with 9 bases left in between. This CDR3 is built from 14 residues. Supplemented by reference TRBV7-2 and TRBJ2-7, the full variable domain reads GAGVSQSPSNKVTEKGKDVELRCDPISGHTALYWYRQSLGQGLEFLIYFQGNSAPDKSGLPSDRFSAERTGGSVSTLTIQRTQQEDSAVYLCASSFGADSYEQYFGPGTRLTVT.